This T cell receptor (beta chain) emerged from a study of cytomegalovirus exposure and HLA in healthy donors. Study in general: Both the roughly 120 validation repertoires and the roughly 620 first-cohort repertoires used the same platform, as reported by a later analysis. General study findings and limits: The study recorded over 150 TCR beta chains that were cytomegalovirus-associated.

It was the approximately 120-subject validation cohort, separate from the roughly 700-subject first cohort, to which the donors belonged. The CDR3 has 15 amino acids. The germline CDR1 and CDR2 sequences are MNHNS and SASEGT. The V end lost 2 bases, the J end lost 2 bases, and 11 bases lay between the germline ends. Concerning this clone: What it binds is unknown.

The data were produced by immunoSEQ multiplex PCR, yet TCRdb's version contains in-frame clones alone and is incomplete. This table has 85,000 to 120,000 clones, roughly 95% appearing once. Sample: PBMCs. The chain uses TRBV6-1 and TRBJ2-3; D not resolved. The TCR was taken from a woman between 18 and 30 years old in good health and CMV-seronegative. Here the CDR3 reads CASSETWASTDTQYF. The CDR3 region has the DNA TGTGCCAGCAGTGAAACCTGGGCCTCCACAGATACGCAGTATTTT.